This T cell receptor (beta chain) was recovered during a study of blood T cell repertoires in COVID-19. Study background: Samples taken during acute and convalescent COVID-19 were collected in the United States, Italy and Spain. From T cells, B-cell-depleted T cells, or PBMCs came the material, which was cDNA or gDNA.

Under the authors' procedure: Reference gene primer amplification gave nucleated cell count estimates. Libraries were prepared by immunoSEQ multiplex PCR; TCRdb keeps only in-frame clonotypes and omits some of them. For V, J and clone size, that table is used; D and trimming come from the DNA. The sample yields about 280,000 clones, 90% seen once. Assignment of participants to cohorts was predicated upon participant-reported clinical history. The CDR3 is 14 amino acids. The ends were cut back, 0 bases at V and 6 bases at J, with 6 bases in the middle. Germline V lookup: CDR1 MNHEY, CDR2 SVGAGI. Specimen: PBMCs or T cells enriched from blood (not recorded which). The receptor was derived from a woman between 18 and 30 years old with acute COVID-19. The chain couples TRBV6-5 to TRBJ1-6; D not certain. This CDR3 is CASSYSSGNSPLHF. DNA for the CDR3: TGTGCCAGCAGTTACTCTTCGGGTAATTCACCCCTCCACTTT.